This entry lists 5 T cell receptor beta chains sequenced from one sample in a study of PD-1 blockade in classical Hodgkin lymphoma. Clones were sequenced by immunoSEQ multiplex PCR, and TCRdb holds only the in-frame ones, with some missing. The sample lists fewer than 80,000 clones; 71% were seen once. Each and every patient relapsed after autologous stem cell transplantation, and patients got differing brentuximab vedotin exposure. The specimen comprised peripheral blood mononuclear cells (PBMCs), sampled before the second cycle of nivolumab. The receptors were gathered from a human donor with classical Hodgkin lymphoma.

In its sample, this clone was seen many times. V and J are TRBV7-9 and TRBJ1-1; 7 bases match TRBD1. J lost 5 bases, V lost 2 bases, and 2 bases had no gene match. The CDR3 is 13 amino acids. Germline CDR1 SEHNR, CDR2 FQNEAQ (reference sequence). CDR3 residues: CASSLPGGTEAFF. DNA for the CDR3: TGTGCCAGCAGCTTACCAGGGGGGACTGAAGCTTTCTTT. Combining the CDR3 with reference TRBV7-9 and TRBJ1-1 gives the whole variable domain DTGVSQNPRHKITKRGQNVTFRCDPISEHNRLYWYRQTLGQGPEFLTYFQNEAQLEKSRLLSDRFSAERPKGSFSTLEIQRTEQGDSAMYLCASSLPGGTEAFFGQGTRLTVV.

J is TRBJ2-1 and V is TRBV19; tentative D call: TRBD1 (5 bases). The CDR3 is 15 amino acids. Trimming shortened V by 4 bases and J by 7 bases, and 17 bases separated the two germline ends. CDR1 and CDR2 from the germline V gene are LNHDA and SQIVND (reference sequence). This CDR3 reads CASSTSFQGRNEQFF. The CDR3 coding sequence is TGTGCCAGTAGTACGTCATTTCAGGGTAGGAATGAGCAGTTCTTC. The whole variable domain, filled in from reference TRBV19 and TRBJ2-1, reads DGGITQSPKYLFRKEGQNVTLSCEQNLNHDAMYWYRQDPGQGLRLIYYSQIVNDFQKGDIAEGYSVSREKKESFPLTVTSAQKNPTAFYLCASSTSFQGRNEQFFGPGTRLTVL.

V and J are TRBV28 and TRBJ1-3; 9 bases agree with TRBD1. The CDR3 length is 16 residues. With V trimmed by 3 bases and J by 0 bases, 3 bases remained unmatched. Per the germline V gene, CDR1 is MDHEN and CDR2 is SYDVKM. The CDR3 DNA is TGTGCCAGCAGTTTCGGACAGGGGTACTCTGGAAACACCATATATTTT. Its protein is CASSFGQGYSGNTIYF.

At least ten counts were recorded for this clone. This sequence joins TRBV30 and TRBJ2-7, with D possibly matching TRBD2 (5 bases). This CDR3 has 12 amino acids. Per germline, CDR1 GTSNPN and CDR2 SVGIG (reference sequence). Deletions cut 1 base from V and 9 bases from J, with 13 bases between. CDR3: CAWSDTDSGQYF. In nucleotides, the CDR3 is TGTGCCTGGAGTGACACGGACTCGGGGCAGTACTTC.

The genes are TRBV7-9 and TRBJ2-5; D is unclear. The germline V gene has CDR1 SEHNR and CDR2 FQNEAQ (reference sequence). This CDR3 is built from 12 residues. The ends were cut back, 5 bases at V and 4 bases at J, with 8 bases in the middle. CDR3 protein: CASSKLGETQYF. The CDR3, as DNA: TGTGCCAGCAGCAAACTCGGAGAGACCCAGTACTTC.